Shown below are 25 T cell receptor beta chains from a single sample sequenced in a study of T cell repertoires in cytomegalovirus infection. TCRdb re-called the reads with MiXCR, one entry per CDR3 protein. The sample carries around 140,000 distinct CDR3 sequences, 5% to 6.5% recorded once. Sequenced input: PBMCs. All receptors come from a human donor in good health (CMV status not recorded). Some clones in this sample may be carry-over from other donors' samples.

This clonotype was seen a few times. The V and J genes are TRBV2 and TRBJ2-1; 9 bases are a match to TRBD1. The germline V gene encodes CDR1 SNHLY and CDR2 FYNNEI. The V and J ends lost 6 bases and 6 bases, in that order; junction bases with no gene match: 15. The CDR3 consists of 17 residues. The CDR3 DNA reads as TGTGCCAGCAGCGCCGGGACAGGGACAGTTCGAGGCAATGAGCAGTTCTTC. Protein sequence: CASSAGTGTVRGNEQFF.

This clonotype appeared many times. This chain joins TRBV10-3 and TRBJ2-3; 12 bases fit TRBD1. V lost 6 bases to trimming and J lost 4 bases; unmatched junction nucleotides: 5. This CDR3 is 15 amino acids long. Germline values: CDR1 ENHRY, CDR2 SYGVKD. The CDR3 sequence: CAISSGTGGADTQYF. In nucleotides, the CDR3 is TGTGCCATCAGCTCCGGGACAGGGGGCGCAGATACGCAGTATTTT.

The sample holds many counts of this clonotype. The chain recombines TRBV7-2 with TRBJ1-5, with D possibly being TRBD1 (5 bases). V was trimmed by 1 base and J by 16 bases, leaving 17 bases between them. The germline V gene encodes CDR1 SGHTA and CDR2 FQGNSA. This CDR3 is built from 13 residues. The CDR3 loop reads CASSLVAGGKVHF. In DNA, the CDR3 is TGTGCCAGCAGCTTAGTGGCGGGGGGGAAGGTACATTTT.

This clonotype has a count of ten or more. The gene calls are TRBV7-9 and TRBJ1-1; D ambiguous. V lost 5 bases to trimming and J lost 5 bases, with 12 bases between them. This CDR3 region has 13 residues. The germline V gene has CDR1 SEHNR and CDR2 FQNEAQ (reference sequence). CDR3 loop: CASSPAGSTEAFF. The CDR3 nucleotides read TGTGCCAGCAGCCCAGCGGGGAGTACTGAAGCTTTCTTT.

CDR3 sequence reads: CSCSSGNEQYF. CDR3 DNA sequence: TGCAGCTGTAGTTCGGGGAACGAGCAGTACTTC. V gene TRBV29-1 combines with J gene TRBJ2-7; a weak D match, TRBD2 (5 bases). V dropped 8 bases and J dropped 5 bases, with 13 bases sitting between them. The V gene's germline CDR1 is SQVTM and CDR2 ANQGSEA. The CDR3 loop spans 11 amino acids.

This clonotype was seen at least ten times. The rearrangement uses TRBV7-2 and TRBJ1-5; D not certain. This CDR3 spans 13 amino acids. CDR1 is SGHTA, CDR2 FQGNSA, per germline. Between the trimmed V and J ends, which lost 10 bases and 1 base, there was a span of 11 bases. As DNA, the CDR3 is TGTGCCATCGCGAAGGGAAGCAATCAGCCCCAGCATTTT. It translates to CAIAKGSNQPQHF.

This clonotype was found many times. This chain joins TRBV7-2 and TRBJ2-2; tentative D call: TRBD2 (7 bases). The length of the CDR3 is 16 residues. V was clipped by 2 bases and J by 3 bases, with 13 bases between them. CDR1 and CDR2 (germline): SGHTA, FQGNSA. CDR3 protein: CASSLNGGADTGELFF. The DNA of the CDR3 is TGTGCCAGCAGCTTAAATGGGGGGGCGGACACCGGGGAGCTGTTTTTT.

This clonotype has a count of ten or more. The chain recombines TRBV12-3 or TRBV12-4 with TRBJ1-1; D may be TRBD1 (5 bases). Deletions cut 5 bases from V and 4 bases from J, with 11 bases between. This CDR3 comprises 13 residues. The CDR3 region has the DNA TGTGCCAGCAGTACGGGGACGGGCACTGAAGCTTTCTTT. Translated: CASSTGTGTEAFF.

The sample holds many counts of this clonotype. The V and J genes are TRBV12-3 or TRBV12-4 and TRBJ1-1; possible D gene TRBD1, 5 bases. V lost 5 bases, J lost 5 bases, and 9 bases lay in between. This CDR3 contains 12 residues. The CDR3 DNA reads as TGTGCCAGCAGTGCAGGGCGGACTGAAGCTTTCTTT. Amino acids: CASSAGRTEAFF.

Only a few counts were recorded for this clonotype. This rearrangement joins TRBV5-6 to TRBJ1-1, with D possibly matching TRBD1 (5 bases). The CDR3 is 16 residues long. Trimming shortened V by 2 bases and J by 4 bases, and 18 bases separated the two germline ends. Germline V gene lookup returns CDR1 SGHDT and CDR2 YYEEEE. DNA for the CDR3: TGTGCCAGCAGCTTAATACCCGGGACCCCCCGCACTGAAGCTTTCTTT. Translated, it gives CASSLIPGTPRTEAFF.

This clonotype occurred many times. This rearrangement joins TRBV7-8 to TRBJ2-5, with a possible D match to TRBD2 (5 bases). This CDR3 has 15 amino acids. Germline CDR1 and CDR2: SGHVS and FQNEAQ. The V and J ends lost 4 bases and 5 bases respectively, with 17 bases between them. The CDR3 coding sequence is TGTGCCAGCAGCTCCTTGACCGCACGAGGGGAGACCCAGTACTTC. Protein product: CASSSLTARGETQYF.

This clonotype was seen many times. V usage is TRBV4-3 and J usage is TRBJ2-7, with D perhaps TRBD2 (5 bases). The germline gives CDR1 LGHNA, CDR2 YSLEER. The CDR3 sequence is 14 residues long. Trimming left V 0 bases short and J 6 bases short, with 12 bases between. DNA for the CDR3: TGCGCCAGCAGCCAAGATGGGTGGGCGGGCGAGCAGTACTTC. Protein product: CASSQDGWAGEQYF.

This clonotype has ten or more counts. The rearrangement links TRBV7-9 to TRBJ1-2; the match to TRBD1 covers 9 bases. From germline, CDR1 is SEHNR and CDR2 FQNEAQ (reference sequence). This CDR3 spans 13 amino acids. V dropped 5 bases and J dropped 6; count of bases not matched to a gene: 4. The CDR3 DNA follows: TGTGCCAGCAGCCGGGACAGGGTCGATGGCTACACCTTC. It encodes CASSRDRVDGYTF.

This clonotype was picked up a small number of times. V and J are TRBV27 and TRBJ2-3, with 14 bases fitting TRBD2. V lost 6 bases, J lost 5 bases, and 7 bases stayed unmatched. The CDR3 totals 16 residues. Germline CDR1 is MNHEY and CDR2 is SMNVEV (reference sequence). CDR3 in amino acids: CASSLGLAGAGDTQYF. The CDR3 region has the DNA TGTGCCAGCAGCTTGGGACTAGCGGGGGCCGGAGATACGCAGTATTTT.

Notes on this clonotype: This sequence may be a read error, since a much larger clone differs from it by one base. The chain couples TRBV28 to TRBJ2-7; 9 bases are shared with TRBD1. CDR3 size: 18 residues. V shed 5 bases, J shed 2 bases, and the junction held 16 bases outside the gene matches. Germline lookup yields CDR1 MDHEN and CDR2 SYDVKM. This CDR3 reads CASSLVGQGIMIPYEQYF. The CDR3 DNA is TGTGCCAGCAGTCTTGTTGGACAGGGGATCATGATACCCTACGAGCAGTACTTC. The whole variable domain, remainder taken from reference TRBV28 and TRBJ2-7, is DVKVTQSSRYLVKRTGEKVFLECVQDMDHENMFWYRQDPGLGLRLIYFSYDVKMKEKGDIPEGYSVSREKKERFSLILESASTNQTSMYLCASSLVGQGIMIPYEQYFGPGTRLTVT.

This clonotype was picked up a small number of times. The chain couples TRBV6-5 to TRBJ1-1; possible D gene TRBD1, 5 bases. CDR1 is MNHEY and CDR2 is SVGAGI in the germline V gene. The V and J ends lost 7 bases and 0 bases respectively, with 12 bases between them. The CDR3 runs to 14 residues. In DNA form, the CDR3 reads TGTGCCAGCATCCCTGGGGCTATGAACACTGAAGCTTTCTTT. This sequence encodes CASIPGAMNTEAFF.

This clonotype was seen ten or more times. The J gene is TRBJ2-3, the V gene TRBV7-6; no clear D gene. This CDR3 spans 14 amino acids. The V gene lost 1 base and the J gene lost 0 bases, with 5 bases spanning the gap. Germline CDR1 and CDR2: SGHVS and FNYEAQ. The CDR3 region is CASSLDPSTDTQYF. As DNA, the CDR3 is TGTGCCAGCAGCTTAGACCCCAGCACAGATACGCAGTATTTT.

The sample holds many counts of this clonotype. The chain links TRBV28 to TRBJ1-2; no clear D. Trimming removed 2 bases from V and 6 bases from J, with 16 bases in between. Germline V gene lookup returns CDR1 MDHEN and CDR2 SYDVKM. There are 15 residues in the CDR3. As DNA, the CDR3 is TGTGCCAGCAGTTTACCGGCTGTCAGGTACCATGGCTACACCTTC. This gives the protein CASSLPAVRYHGYTF.

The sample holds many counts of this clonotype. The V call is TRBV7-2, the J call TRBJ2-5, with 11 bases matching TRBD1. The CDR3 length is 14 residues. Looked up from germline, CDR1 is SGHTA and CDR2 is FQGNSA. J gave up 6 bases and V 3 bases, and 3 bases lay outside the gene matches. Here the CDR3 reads CASSFGTGGKTQYF. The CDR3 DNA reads TGTGCCAGCAGCTTCGGGACAGGGGGAAAGACCCAGTACTTC.

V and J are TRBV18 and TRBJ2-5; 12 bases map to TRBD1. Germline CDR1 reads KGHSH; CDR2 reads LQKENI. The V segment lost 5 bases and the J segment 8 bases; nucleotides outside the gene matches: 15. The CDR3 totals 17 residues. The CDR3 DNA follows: TGTGCCAGCTCAAGAAGGCCGGGACAGGGGGCCGATAGAACCCAGTACTTC. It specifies CASSRRPGQGADRTQYF.

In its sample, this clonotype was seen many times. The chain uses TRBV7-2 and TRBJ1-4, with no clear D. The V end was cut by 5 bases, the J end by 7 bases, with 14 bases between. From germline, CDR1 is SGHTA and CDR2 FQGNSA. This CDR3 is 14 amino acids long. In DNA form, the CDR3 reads TGTGCCAGCAGCCCGCTAACGGCCCCTGAAAAACTGTTTTTT. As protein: CASSPLTAPEKLFF.

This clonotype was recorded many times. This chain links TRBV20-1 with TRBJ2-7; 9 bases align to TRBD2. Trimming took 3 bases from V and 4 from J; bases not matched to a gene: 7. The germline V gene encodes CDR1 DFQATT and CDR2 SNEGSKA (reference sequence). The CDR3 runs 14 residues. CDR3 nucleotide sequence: TGCAGTGCTAGGATGAGCGGGGGGACTTACGAGCAGTACTTC. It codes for CSARMSGGTYEQYF.

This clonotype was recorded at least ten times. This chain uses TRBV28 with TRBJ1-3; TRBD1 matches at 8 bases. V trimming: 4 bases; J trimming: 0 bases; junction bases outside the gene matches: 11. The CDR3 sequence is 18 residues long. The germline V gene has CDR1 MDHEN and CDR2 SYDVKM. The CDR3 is CASSSSGTGYSSGNTIYF. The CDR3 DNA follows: TGTGCCAGCAGTTCGTCCGGGACAGGCTATAGCTCTGGAAACACCATATATTTT.

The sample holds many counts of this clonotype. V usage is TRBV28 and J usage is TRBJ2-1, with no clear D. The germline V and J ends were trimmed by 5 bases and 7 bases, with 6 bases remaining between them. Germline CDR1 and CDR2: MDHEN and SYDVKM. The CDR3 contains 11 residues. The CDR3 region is CASSSLNEQFF. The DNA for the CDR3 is TGTGCCAGCAGTAGCCTTAATGAGCAGTTCTTC.

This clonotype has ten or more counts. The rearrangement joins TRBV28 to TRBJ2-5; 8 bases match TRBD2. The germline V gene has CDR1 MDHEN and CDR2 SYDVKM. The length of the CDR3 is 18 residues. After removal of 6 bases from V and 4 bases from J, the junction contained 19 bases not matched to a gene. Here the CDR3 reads CASSTHAGTASGGETQYF. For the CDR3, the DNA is TGTGCCAGCAGCACCCACGCTGGGACTGCCAGCGGGGGAGAGACCCAGTACTTC.